This T cell receptor beta chain emerged from a study of cytomegalovirus exposure and HLA in healthy donors. Study at large: An early release of data contained tens of millions of unique TCRs, which came from HLA-typed donors.

Primers included in the PCR were 60 Vbeta and 13 Jbeta primers. Repertoires were generated with immunoSEQ multiplex PCR, while TCRdb's copy carries only in-frame clones and drops some. This sample has about 150,000 clones, with around 80% found just once. The CDR3 contains 14 residues. CDR1 and CDR2 from the germline V gene are SGHTA and FQGNSA. V was shortened by 4 bases and J by 0 bases, with 9 bases between the two germline ends. Findings and caveats of the study: An analysis that came later showed most CMV-associated TCR beta chains appearing HLA-restricted.

About this clone: Antigen specificity is unknown.

Sequences were obtained from PBMCs. The sequence derives from a young man in good health and CMV-seronegative. The chain recombines TRBV7-2 with TRBJ1-2; no reliable D call. The CDR3 sequence: CASSSTSANYGYTF. The CDR3 nucleotides are TGTGCCAGCAGCTCCACCTCAGCTAACTATGGCTACACCTTC. Full variable domain (remainder filled in from reference TRBV7-2 and TRBJ1-2): GAGVSQSPSNKVTEKGKDVELRCDPISGHTALYWYRQSLGQGLEFLIYFQGNSAPDKSGLPSDRFSAERTGGSVSTLTIQRTQQEDSAVYLCASSSTSANYGYTFGSGTRLTVV.